This TCR beta chain was obtained from a study of OX40 agonist ivuxolimab in advanced cancers. Whole-study context: The treatment was a fully human IgG2 OX40 agonist, ivuxolimab.

TCRdb's table, derived via immunoSEQ multiplex PCR, lists solely in-frame clones and lacks some. The data contain roughly 71,000 clones, over 80% of them singletons. Germline loops: CDR1 SGHVS, CDR2 FNYEAQ. Trimming shortened V by 4 bases and J by 2 bases, and 9 bases separated the two germline ends. The CDR3 is 14 amino acids. The material sequenced was CD4+ or CD8+ T cells sorted from blood, taken in a trial of the OX40 agonist ivuxolimab. The source is an adult with an advanced solid tumor such as melanoma, head and neck, liver or kidney cancer. J is TRBJ1-3 and V is TRBV7-6, with D possibly TRBD1 on 5 matching bases. CDR3 in amino acids: CASSSPGAGNTIYF. DNA of the CDR3: TGTGCCAGCAGCTCCCCGGGGGCTGGAAACACCATATATTTT. The whole variable domain, filled in from reference TRBV7-6 and TRBJ1-3, reads GAGVSQSPRYKVTKRGQDVALRCDPISGHVSLYWYRQALGQGPEFLTYFNYEAQQDKSGLPNDRFSAERPEGSISTLTIQRTEQRDSAMYRCASSSPGAGNTIYFGEGSWLTVV.